The clone carrying this T cell receptor (beta chain) appeared once. What it binds is unknown. A read error may produce the germline difference seen at one junction end. The data stem from a study of tumor and adjacent non-tumor tissue in lung cancer. Study overall: Each sample yielded a few million productive TCRbeta reads on average.

General study results and limits: Tumor repertoires had a smaller top 100 clone share than normal lung.

CDR3 length equals 13 residues. The germline gives CDR1 MNHEY, CDR2 SVGEGT. A modified ARM-PCR protocol with three rounds of nested PCR amplified TCRbeta. One entry per CDR3 protein results from TCRdb running MiXCR on the multiplex PCR reads. The data show around 79,000 distinct CDR3 sequences, 72% seen once. The template was RNA from unsorted bulk tissue. Chemotherapy-naive patients with new lung cancer underwent thoracic surgery in China, August–late 2014. The rearrangement joins TRBV6-2 or TRBV6-3 to TRBJ2-7; D uncertain. This TCR was sampled from a woman between 40 and 50 years old with non-small cell lung cancer. The sequenced material came from lung tumor tissue. As DNA, the CDR3 is TGTGCCTGCAGTTACTCGGCAGTCTACGAGCAGTACTTC. The encoded protein is CACSYSAVYEQYF.